This TCR beta chain comes out of a study of cytomegalovirus exposure and HLA in healthy donors. Some clones are missing from TCRdb's copy, which holds only in-frame ones; the method was immunoSEQ multiplex PCR. The repertoire consists of some 250,000 clones, with less than 95% occurring once and the leading ten covering 3% to 3.5%. Separate from the roughly 670-subject first cohort, the roughly 120-subject validation cohort was the one that the donors belonged to. The sequencing input was PBMCs. This clonotype was obtained from a woman in her 30s in good health and CMV-seronegative.

DNA of the CDR3: TGTGCCAGCAGCGTAGCAGGGACAGGGGTGTACAATGAGCAGTTCTTC. It encodes CASSVAGTGVYNEQFF. The chain has TRBV9 and TRBJ2-1, with 10 bases matching TRBD1. Germline CDR1 SGDLS, CDR2 YYNGEE. The CDR3 has 16 residues. The V and J ends lost 0 bases and 4 bases, in that order; junction bases with no gene match: 4.